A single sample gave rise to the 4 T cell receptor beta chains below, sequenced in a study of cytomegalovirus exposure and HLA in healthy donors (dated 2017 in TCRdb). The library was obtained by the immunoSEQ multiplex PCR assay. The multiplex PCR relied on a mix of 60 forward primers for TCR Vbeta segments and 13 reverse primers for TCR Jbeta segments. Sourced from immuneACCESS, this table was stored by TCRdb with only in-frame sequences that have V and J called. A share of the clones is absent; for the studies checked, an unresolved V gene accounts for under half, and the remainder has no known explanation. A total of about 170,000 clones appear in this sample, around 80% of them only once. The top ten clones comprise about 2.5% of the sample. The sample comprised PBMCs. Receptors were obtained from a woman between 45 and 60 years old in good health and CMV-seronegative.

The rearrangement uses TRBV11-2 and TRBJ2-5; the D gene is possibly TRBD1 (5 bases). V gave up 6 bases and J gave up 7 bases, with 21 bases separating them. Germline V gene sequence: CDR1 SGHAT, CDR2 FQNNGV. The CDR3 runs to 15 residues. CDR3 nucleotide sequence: TGTGCCAGCAGTCCCACGGCAGGGAATCCGGGGACCCAGTACTTC. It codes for CASSPTAGNPGTQYF. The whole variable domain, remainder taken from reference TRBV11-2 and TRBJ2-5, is EAGVAQSPRYKIIEKRQSVAFWCNPISGHATLYWYQQILGQGPKLLIQFQNNGVVDDSQLPKDRFSAERLKGVDSTLKIQPAKLEDSAVYLCASSPTAGNPGTQYFGPGTRLLVL.

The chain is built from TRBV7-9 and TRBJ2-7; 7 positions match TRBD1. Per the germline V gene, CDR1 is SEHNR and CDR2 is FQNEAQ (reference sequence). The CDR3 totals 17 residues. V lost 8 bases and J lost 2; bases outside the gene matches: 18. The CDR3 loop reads CASGNRGSVTKTYEQYF. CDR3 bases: TGTGCCAGCGGAAACAGGGGATCTGTAACCAAGACCTACGAGCAGTACTTC.

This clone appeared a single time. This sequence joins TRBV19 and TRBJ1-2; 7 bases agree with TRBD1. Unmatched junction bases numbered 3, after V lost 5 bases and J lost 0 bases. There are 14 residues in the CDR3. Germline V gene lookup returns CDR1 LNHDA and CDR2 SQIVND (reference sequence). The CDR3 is CASSPGTANYGYTF. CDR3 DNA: TGTGCCAGTAGTCCAGGGACAGCTAACTATGGCTACACCTTC.

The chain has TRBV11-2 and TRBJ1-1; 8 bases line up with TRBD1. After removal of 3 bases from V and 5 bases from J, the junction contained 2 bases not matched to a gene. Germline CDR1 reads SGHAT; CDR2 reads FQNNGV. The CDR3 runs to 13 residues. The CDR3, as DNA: TGTGCCAGCAGCTTCCAGGGGGCGACTGAAGCTTTCTTT. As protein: CASSFQGATEAFF.